In this sample, the clone carrying this T cell receptor beta chain turned up a few times. This entry comes from a study of blood T cell repertoires in COVID-19. Study summary: COVID-19 samples from acute and convalescent phases originated in the United States, Italy and Spain. Sources were T cells, B-cell-depleted T cells, or PBMCs; the material itself was cDNA or gDNA.

Original data processing: Reference gene primers were amplified, and this amplification served to estimate nucleated cell counts. Method: immunoSEQ multiplex PCR; TCRdb's copy keeps in-frame clones and lacks some. Clone size and V and J calls were adopted from that table, with D and trimming inferred from the DNA. The top ten clones hold over 9.5% of a sample with 25,000 to 30,000 clones, 80% to 90% of them seen once. This CDR3 contains 13 residues. The V end lost 7 bases, the J end lost 0 bases, and 9 bases lay between the germline ends. The V gene's germline CDR1 is SGHTA and CDR2 FQGTGA. Sample: peripheral blood. The source is a man aged 55 to 70 with acute or convalescent COVID-19. The chain joins TRBV7-3 to TRBJ1-1; D possibly corresponds to TRBD1 (6 bases). Written as DNA, the CDR3 is TGTGCCAGCAAGGGACACATGAACACTGAAGCTTTCTTT. Amino acid sequence: CASKGHMNTEAFF.